These 22 T cell receptor beta chains originate from one sample sequenced in a study of cytomegalovirus exposure and HLA in healthy donors. PCR employed 60 Vbeta and 13 Jbeta primers. Libraries were prepared by immunoSEQ multiplex PCR; TCRdb keeps only in-frame clonotypes and omits some of them. The sample has under 200,000 clones; roughly two thirds are singletons. The sample taken for sequencing was PBMCs. Receptors were obtained from a woman in her forties in good health and CMV-seropositive.

This clone has a single count. The gene calls are TRBV6-5 and TRBJ1-1; D may be TRBD1 (5 bases). CDR1 is MNHEY, CDR2 SVGAGI, per germline. Trimming removed 2 bases from V and 3 bases from J, with 10 bases in between. This CDR3 has 14 residues. The CDR3 loop is CASSYEGGDTEAFF. For the CDR3, the DNA is TGTGCCAGCAGTTACGAAGGAGGGGACACTGAAGCTTTCTTT.

V gene TRBV11-2 combines with J gene TRBJ1-2, with TRBD1 matching over 8 bases. The CDR3 sequence is 15 residues long. Germline V gene data show CDR1 as SGHAT and CDR2 as FQNNGV. The V segment lost 4 bases and the J segment 6 bases; nucleotides outside the gene matches: 10. CDR3 DNA sequence: TGTGCCAGCAGCTCATTAGACAGGGGTTCGGATGGCTACACCTTC. This codes for CASSSLDRGSDGYTF.

The CDR3 DNA follows: TGTGCCAGCAGTCCTACGAGAGCGGGAGGGTCGGGGGAGCAGTACTTC. Its protein product is CASSPTRAGGSGEQYF. This chain links TRBV28 with TRBJ2-7, with 10 bases aligning to TRBD2. There are 16 residues in the CDR3. Germline V gene data show CDR1 as MDHEN and CDR2 as SYDVKM. The junction had 14 bases not matched to a gene; V was cut back by 5 bases and J by 7 bases.

This clone was seen more than once but under ten times. The chain joins TRBV7-9 to TRBJ1-4, with D uncertain. The CDR3 covers 12 residues. Germline assignment: CDR1 SEHNR and CDR2 FQNEAQ (reference sequence). V shed 5 bases and J shed 8 bases, with 9 bases lying between them. The CDR3 nucleotides read TGTGCCAGCAGCCTAACCGAAGAAAAACTGTTTTTT. As protein: CASSLTEEKLFF.

With regard to this clone: At one end, the junction sequence differs from germline, possibly due to a read error. This chain links TRBV7-7 with TRBJ1-4; a possible D gene is TRBD1 (6 bases). The CDR3 has 15 residues. Germline V gene lookup returns CDR1 SSHAT and CDR2 FNYEAQ (reference sequence). The CDR3 spells CASSRSTGVGEKLFF. The CDR3 DNA sequence: TGTGCTAGCAGCCGTTCGACAGGCGTTGGTGAAAAACTGTTTTTT.

The chain is built from TRBV28 and TRBJ1-5; a weak D match, TRBD1 (5 bases). The V gene's germline CDR1 is MDHEN and CDR2 SYDVKM. There are 12 residues in the CDR3. V was trimmed by 10 bases and J by 3 bases, leaving 10 bases between them. The chain's CDR3 is CAIHRNNQPQHF. The CDR3 bases are TGTGCCATCCACAGGAACAATCAGCCCCAGCATTTT.

About this clone itself: One end of the junction varies from germline; a read error may be responsible. J is TRBJ1-2 and V is TRBV19, with a tentative D call TRBD1 (6 bases). There are 14 residues in the CDR3. CDR1 and CDR2 (germline): LNHDA, SQIVND (reference sequence). The CDR3 loop reads CASIPQGRAYGYPF. CDR3 coding DNA: TGTGCCAGTATCCCCCAGGGGAGGGCCTATGGCTACCCCTTC.

V usage is TRBV14 and J usage is TRBJ2-7; 8 positions agree with TRBD2. Trimming removed 4 bases from V and 6 bases from J; junction bases left unmatched: 11. The CDR3 sequence is 15 residues long. Per the germline V gene, CDR1 is SGHDN and CDR2 is FVKESK. The CDR3 nucleotides read TGTGCCAGCAGCCTTGGCCCCGGGACTAGGGGCGAGCAGTACTTC. Its translation: CASSLGPGTRGEQYF.

This clone has just one count. CDR3 nucleotides: TGTGCCAGCAGCCATACCGGCCCGGGAAACACAGATACGCAGTATTTT. Its protein is CASSHTGPGNTDTQYF. The genes are TRBV5-5 and TRBJ2-3; possible D gene TRBD2, 5 bases. The germline V gene encodes CDR1 SGHKS and CDR2 YYEKEE (reference sequence). The V and J ends lost 4 bases and 2 bases respectively, with 17 bases between them. The CDR3 contains 16 residues. Based on the CDR3 plus reference TRBV5-5 and TRBJ2-3, the full variable domain is DAGVTQSPTHLIKTRGQQVTLRCSPISGHKSVSWYQQVLGQGPQFIFQYYEKEERGRGNFPDRFSARQFPNYSSELNVNALLLGDSALYLCASSHTGPGNTDTQYFGPGTRLTVL.

The chain joins TRBV4-1 to TRBJ1-1, with 10 bases lining up with TRBD1. The trim removed 0 bases at V and 4 bases at J, leaving 2 bases unmatched. This CDR3 has 15 amino acids. In germline, CDR1 is MGHRA, CDR2 YSYEKL. The CDR3 spells CASSQDRTGGTEAFF. CDR3 DNA sequence: TGCGCCAGCAGCCAAGACAGGACAGGGGGCACTGAAGCTTTCTTT.

In DNA, the CDR3 is TGTGCCACCAGCAGAGACCTCACAGGGGTTGAAGCTTTCTTT. It specifies CATSRDLTGVEAFF. V usage is TRBV15 and J usage is TRBJ1-1, with TRBD1 matching 7 bases. Germline V gives CDR1 LNHNV, CDR2 YYDKDF (reference sequence). The CDR3 consists of 14 residues. With 0 bases clipped from V and 7 bases from J, the junction kept 5 bases outside the gene matches. Looking up the rest from reference TRBV15 and TRBJ1-1 gives the full variable domain: DAMVIQNPRYQVTQFGKPVTLSCSQTLNHNVMYWYQQKSSQAPKLLFHYYDKDFNNEADTPDNFQSRRPNTSFCFLDIRSPGLGDTAMYLCATSRDLTGVEAFFGQGTRLTVV.

This sequence joins TRBV7-2 and TRBJ1-5, with D possibly TRBD1 on 5 matching bases. Trimming pared 4 bases from V and 6 bases from J, leaving 10 bases between. The CDR3 length is 13 residues. The V gene's germline CDR1 is SGHTA and CDR2 FQGNSA. The CDR3 sequence: CASSWGEAQPQHF. DNA for the CDR3: TGTGCCAGCAGCTGGGGGGAGGCTCAGCCCCAGCATTTT.

This rearrangement joins TRBV28 to TRBJ1-2; maybe TRBD1 (5 bases). CDR1 and CDR2 (germline): MDHEN, SYDVKM. Trimming pared 5 bases from V and 4 bases from J, leaving 11 bases between. The CDR3 spans 13 residues. The CDR3 region is CASSVQAPYGYTF. The DNA for the CDR3 is TGTGCCAGCAGTGTACAGGCCCCCTATGGCTACACCTTC.

The genes are TRBV29-1 and TRBJ2-1; TRBD2 matches at 14 bases. With 4 bases clipped from V and 4 bases from J, the junction kept 0 bases outside the gene matches. The CDR3 contains 14 residues. CDR1 is SQVTM, CDR2 ANQGSEA, per germline. The CDR3 loop is CSVGTSGGYNEQFF. In nucleotides, the CDR3 is TGCAGCGTTGGGACTAGCGGGGGGTACAATGAGCAGTTCTTC.

In its sample, this clone was seen a few times. The chain combines TRBV4-3 with TRBJ1-1; 10 nucleotides agree with TRBD1. Germline V lookup: CDR1 LGHNA, CDR2 YSLEER. Trimming cost V 2 bases and J 5 bases; bases outside gene matches: 5. This CDR3 region has 15 residues. CDR3 DNA sequence: TGCGCCAGCAGCCAACGACGGGACAGGGGTACTGAAGCTTTCTTT. This translates into CASSQRRDRGTEAFF.

The chain has TRBV28 and TRBJ1-1; 7 bases align to TRBD1. Germline V lookup: CDR1 MDHEN, CDR2 SYDVKM. The CDR3 sequence is 14 residues long. Trimming took 5 bases from V and 2 from J; bases not matched to a gene: 5. This CDR3 reads CASSGGTDNTEAFF. Written as DNA, the CDR3 is TGTGCCAGCAGTGGTGGGACAGATAACACTGAAGCTTTCTTT.

The chain employs TRBV27 and TRBJ2-1, with 15 bases aligning to TRBD2. This CDR3 comprises 19 residues. Germline CDR1 is MNHEY and CDR2 is SMNVEV (reference sequence). J gave up 7 bases and V 3 bases, and 13 bases lay outside the gene matches. DNA of the CDR3: TGTGCCAGCAGTTTGGAAGCTCCGGGACTAGCGGGGGGCAGGAATGAGCAGTTCTTC. Translating it yields CASSLEAPGLAGGRNEQFF.

The rearrangement links TRBV29-1 to TRBJ1-5, with D possibly TRBD1 on 5 matching bases. Trimming cost V 4 bases and J 7 bases, with 14 bases left between them. From germline, CDR1 is SQVTM and CDR2 ANQGSEA. The CDR3 is 13 residues long. CDR3 nucleotide sequence: TGCAGCGTTGTAAGCAGGGTTGGGCAGCCCCAGCATTTT. Translation: CSVVSRVGQPQHF. Variable domain in full (rest from reference TRBV29-1 and TRBJ1-5): SAVISQKPSRDICQRGTSLTIQCQVDSQVTMMFWYRQQPGQSLTLIATANQGSEATYESGFVIDKFPISRPNLTFSTLTVSNMSPEDSSIYLCSVVSRVGQPQHFGDGTRLSIL.

This chain connects TRBV7-6 to TRBJ2-1; D is uncertain. CDR3 length: 15 residues. Germline CDR1 reads SGHVS; CDR2 reads FNYEAQ. Trimming took 1 base from V and 2 from J, leaving 9 bases between them. CDR3 DNA sequence: TGTGCCAGCAGCTTAGTCGGCGACACCTACAATGAGCAGTTCTTC. Translation: CASSLVGDTYNEQFF.

A few counts support this clone. In DNA, the CDR3 is TGTGCCAGCTCACGAGTAACAGGGGAAAGGAACACTGAAGCTTTCTTT. Its translation: CASSRVTGERNTEAFF. The chain has TRBV18 and TRBJ1-1; TRBD1 aligns across 7 bases. In germline, CDR1 is KGHSH, CDR2 LQKENI. There are 16 residues in the CDR3. V lost 4 bases, J lost 1 base, and 9 bases stayed unmatched.

Many counts were recorded for this clone. The V gene is TRBV5-6, the J gene TRBJ1-4; D ambiguous. CDR1 and CDR2 from the germline V gene are SGHDT and YYEEEE. Trimming cost V 3 bases and J 6 bases, with 9 bases left between them. The CDR3 consists of 13 residues. The CDR3 here is CASSSGLDEKLFF. CDR3 bases: TGTGCCAGCAGCTCAGGACTTGATGAAAAACTGTTTTTT.

The V call is TRBV6-4, the J call TRBJ1-5; D not resolved. V shed 9 bases and J shed 0 bases, with 6 bases lying between them. Germline values: CDR1 MRHNA, CDR2 SNTAGT. The CDR3 is made up of 12 amino acids. The CDR3 sequence: CARRHSNQPQHF. The CDR3 nucleotides are TGTGCCAGACGACATAGCAATCAGCCCCAGCATTTT.